The 25 T cell receptor beta chains given below trace back to one sample, sequenced in a study of graft-versus-host responses after intestinal transplantation. Produced via immunoSEQ multiplex PCR; TCRdb's table is partial and in-frame only. Among about 100,000 clones listed, 90% were seen once. The specimen comprised PBMCs, sampled around 450 days after intestinal transplant. The receptors derive from a human patient who received an intestinal transplant, so some T cells may come from the graft donor.

This chain uses TRBV29-1 with TRBJ2-3; D is uncertain. The CDR3 has 13 amino acids. Trimming took 0 bases from V and 11 from J, leaving 15 bases between them. Looked up from germline, CDR1 is SQVTM and CDR2 is ANQGSEA. The CDR3 here is CSVEDPAIIGQYF. CDR3 in DNA: TGCAGCGTTGAAGACCCCGCCATAATCGGGCAGTATTTT.

This clone was seen only a few times. The chain couples TRBV7-8 to TRBJ1-5; 7 bases align to TRBD1. CDR1 SGHVS and CDR2 FQNEAQ come from the germline V gene. This CDR3 is 14 amino acids long. V shed 2 bases and J 4 bases; nucleotides not matched to a gene: 2. Here the CDR3 DNA reads TGTGCCAGCAGCTTACCACAGGGGAATCAGCCCCAGCATTTT. Its protein product is CASSLPQGNQPQHF.

This sequence joins TRBV9 and TRBJ2-7; tentative D call: TRBD2 (5 bases). Between the trimmed V and J ends, which lost 3 bases and 3 bases, there was a span of 22 bases. CDR3 length: 17 amino acids. Looked up from germline, CDR1 is SGDLS and CDR2 is YYNGEE. The CDR3 sequence is CASSGSPSGRVGYEQYF. CDR3 DNA: TGTGCCAGCAGCGGATCCCCCAGCGGCCGGGTGGGCTACGAGCAGTACTTC. The complete variable domain, with remaining parts taken from reference TRBV9 and TRBJ2-7, reads DSGVTQTPKHLITATGQRVTLRCSPRSGDLSVYWYQQSLDQGLQFLIQYYNGEERAKGNILERFSAQQFPDLHSELNLSSLELGDSALYFCASSGSPSGRVGYEQYFGPGTRLTVT.

The genes are TRBV11-1 and TRBJ2-5; 12 nucleotides align to TRBD2. Germline loops: CDR1 SGHAT, CDR2 FQDESV (reference sequence). The CDR3 is 16 amino acids. The trim removed 5 bases at V and 5 bases at J, leaving 9 bases unmatched. DNA for the CDR3: TGTGCCAGCAGCGGAGGACTAGCGGGGTCGTGGGAGACCCAGTACTTC. It translates to CASSGGLAGSWETQYF.

The chain recombines TRBV7-8 with TRBJ2-5; D could derive from TRBD1 or TRBD2 (5 bases each). The germline CDR1 and CDR2 sequences are SGHVS and FQNEAQ. This CDR3 region has 16 residues. The V end lost 1 base, the J end lost 4 bases, and 16 bases lay between the germline ends. In DNA, the CDR3 is TGTGCCAGCAGCTTAGGATCAGGGAGTCCCCTAGAGACCCAGTACTTC. The encoded protein is CASSLGSGSPLETQYF.

The chain has TRBV5-5 and TRBJ1-1; D remains ambiguous. Germline V gene data show CDR1 as SGHKS and CDR2 as YYEKEE (reference sequence). Trimming removed 1 base at V and 5 bases at J, with 6 bases between. The CDR3 is 12 amino acids. Written as DNA, the CDR3 is TGTGCCAGCAGCTTGCGGGGTACTGAAGCTTTCTTT. The encoded protein is CASSLRGTEAFF.

The chain links TRBV6-5 to TRBJ1-5, with a possible D match to TRBD1 (5 bases). Germline CDR1 MNHEY, CDR2 SVGAGI. V was clipped by 2 bases and J by 1 base, with 6 bases between them. The CDR3 spans 14 residues. This CDR3 reads CASSYGGSNQPQHF. As DNA, the CDR3 is TGTGCCAGCAGTTACGGGGGGAGCAATCAGCCCCAGCATTTT.

The chain links TRBV11-2 to TRBJ2-2; D gene uncertain. V dropped 5 bases and J dropped 0 bases, with 13 bases sitting between them. The germline gives CDR1 SGHAT, CDR2 FQNNGV. The CDR3 length is 16 residues. CDR3 residues: CASSQRTVANTGELFF. The CDR3, as DNA: TGTGCCAGCAGCCAGAGGACGGTGGCGAACACCGGGGAGCTGTTTTTT.

The chain is built from TRBV7-3 and TRBJ2-5; perhaps TRBD2 as D (5 bases). Germline CDR1 and CDR2: SGHTA and FQGTGA. V lost 5 bases, J lost 3 bases, and 13 bases lay in between. The CDR3 is made up of 14 amino acids. CDR3 protein: CASSPGIGEETQYF. CDR3 nucleotides: TGTGCCAGCAGCCCGGGTATCGGGGAAGAGACCCAGTACTTC.

In DNA form, the CDR3 reads TGTGCCATCAGTGAGTCGAATACTCGAGAGCAGTACTTC. The encoded protein is CAISESNTREQYF. The chain has TRBV10-3 and TRBJ2-5; D unclear. V was clipped by 0 bases and J by 11 bases, with 13 bases between them. There are 13 residues in the CDR3. Looked up from germline, CDR1 is ENHRY and CDR2 is SYGVKD.

V gene TRBV10-3 combines with J gene TRBJ2-7; the match to TRBD2 covers 8 bases. Trimming cost V 3 bases and J 6 bases; bases outside gene matches: 7. This CDR3 spans 14 amino acids. Germline V gene lookup returns CDR1 ENHRY and CDR2 SYGVKD. CDR3 nucleotides: TGTGCCATCAGTGACGGGGGGGCTAGCGGCGAGCAGTACTTC. Translating it yields CAISDGGASGEQYF.

The J gene is TRBJ1-1, the V gene TRBV4-1, with D unclear. CDR3 size: 17 residues. CDR1 and CDR2 from the germline V gene are MGHRA and YSYEKL. V shed 3 bases and J shed 2 bases, with 19 bases lying between them. CDR3 amino acids: CASSQKNVQDLNTEAFF. CDR3 DNA: TGCGCCAGCAGCCAGAAAAATGTCCAGGACCTTAACACTGAAGCTTTCTTT.

The chain is built from TRBV25-1 and TRBJ2-1; D is perhaps TRBD2 (5 bases). The CDR3 runs to 13 residues. Looked up from germline, CDR1 is MGHDK and CDR2 is SYGVNS. V was pared by 8 bases and J by 0 bases, with 8 bases between. The CDR3 protein is CASLGSSYNEQFF. DNA for the CDR3: TGTGCCAGCCTAGGGAGCTCCTACAATGAGCAGTTCTTC.

The chain employs TRBV10-3 and TRBJ2-1, with D unclear. CDR3 length equals 16 residues. V was trimmed by 0 bases and J by 1 base, leaving 10 bases between them. Germline CDR1 reads ENHRY; CDR2 reads SYGVKD. The CDR3 DNA reads TGTGCCATCAGTGAGTCCTGGCGCGGATCCTACAATGAGCAGTTCTTC. Translated, it gives CAISESWRGSYNEQFF.

This sequence joins TRBV7-4 and TRBJ2-7; no definite D call. Trimming pared 2 bases from V and 3 bases from J, leaving 8 bases between. The CDR3 loop spans 13 amino acids. Germline V gene data show CDR1 as SGHVT and CDR2 as SQSDAQ. The CDR3: CASSLFCHYEQYF. CDR3 in DNA: TGTGCCAGCAGCTTATTCTGCCACTACGAGCAGTACTTC.

The chain has TRBV7-3 and TRBJ2-2, with TRBD1 as a possible D gene (6 bases). Trimming took 2 bases from V and 1 from J, leaving 11 bases between them. This CDR3 contains 16 residues. Germline assignment: CDR1 SGHTA and CDR2 FQGTGA. CDR3 sequence reads: CASSLGQGMNTGELFF. CDR3 in DNA: TGTGCCAGCAGCTTAGGGCAGGGGATGAACACCGGGGAGCTGTTTTTT.

The chain couples TRBV6-1 to TRBJ1-3; a weak D match, TRBD1 (5 bases). Germline values: CDR1 MNHNS, CDR2 SASEGT. The germline V and J ends were trimmed by 7 bases and 2 bases, with 12 bases remaining between them. The CDR3 consists of 14 residues. Written as DNA, the CDR3 is TGTGCCAGCACCCAGGGTTCTCCTGGAAACACCATATATTTT. This encodes CASTQGSPGNTIYF.

This clone has only one observation. This chain uses TRBV18 with TRBJ1-6; D might be TRBD1 (5 bases). Between the trimmed V and J ends, which lost 2 bases and 8 bases, there was a span of 13 bases. CDR1 is KGHSH and CDR2 is LQKENI in the germline V gene. The CDR3 contains 15 residues. The CDR3 DNA is TGTGCCAGCTCACCATCGGCGGACAAGGATTCACCCCTCCACTTT. This sequence encodes CASSPSADKDSPLHF.

Note on this clone: The sample holds other DNA sequences that translate to the same CDR3. The genes are TRBV5-1 and TRBJ1-5; 9 nucleotides line up with TRBD1. J was trimmed by 7 bases and V by 0 bases; bases with no gene match: 5. Germline V gives CDR1 SGHRS, CDR2 YFSETQ. The CDR3 runs 15 residues. CDR3 amino acids: CASSLGTGVNQPQHF. CDR3 nucleotides: TGCGCCAGCAGCTTGGGGACAGGGGTTAACCAGCCCCAGCATTTT.

The rearrangement links TRBV2 to TRBJ1-5; 11 positions match TRBD1. CDR1 and CDR2 from the germline V gene are SNHLY and FYNNEI. The V gene end was trimmed by 7 bases and the J gene end by 6 bases; junction bases not matched to a gene: 8. The CDR3 is 15 amino acids. The CDR3 is CASTGTGGFGQPQHF. CDR3 in DNA: TGTGCCAGCACGGGGACAGGGGGGTTCGGTCAGCCCCAGCATTTT. The full variable domain, rest sourced from reference TRBV2 and TRBJ1-5, is EPEVTQTPSHQVTQMGQEVILRCVPISNHLYFYWYRQILGQKVEFLVSFYNNEISEKSEIFDDQFSVERPDGSNFTLKIRSTKLEDSAMYFCASTGTGGFGQPQHFGDGTRLSIL.

The chain couples TRBV5-1 to TRBJ1-1, with D perhaps TRBD1 (5 bases). V was cut by 4 bases and J by 8 bases, with 12 bases left in between. Germline values: CDR1 SGHRS, CDR2 YFSETQ. This CDR3 spans 12 amino acids. DNA of the CDR3: TGCGCCAGCAGCGCCACAGGAATAGAAGCTTTCTTT. Protein product: CASSATGIEAFF.

The V call is TRBV19, the J call TRBJ1-1, with D hard to call. The CDR3 consists of 13 residues. V was clipped by 7 bases and J by 1 base, with 10 bases between them. CDR1 and CDR2 from the germline V gene are LNHDA and SQIVND (reference sequence). The CDR3 sequence is CASTRSGNTEAFF. The CDR3 region has the DNA TGTGCCAGTACTAGATCAGGGAACACTGAAGCTTTCTTT.

This clone was counted only a few times. The rearrangement uses TRBV19 and TRBJ1-6; TRBD1 is a possible D gene (5 bases). The CDR3 is made up of 12 amino acids. The V gene's germline CDR1 is LNHDA and CDR2 SQIVND (reference sequence). Deletions cut 10 bases from V and 9 bases from J, with 13 bases between. The CDR3 is CATGGGISPLHF. CDR3 DNA sequence: TGTGCCACCGGGGGTGGGATTTCACCCCTCCACTTT.

The chain recombines TRBV5-1 with TRBJ2-7; the D gene is possibly TRBD1 (6 bases). Germline lookup yields CDR1 SGHRS and CDR2 YFSETQ. Trimming stripped 1 base from V and 3 bases from J, with 14 bases between. The CDR3 consists of 15 residues. The CDR3 spells CASSLNTGSLYEQYF. The CDR3 nucleotides are TGCGCCAGCAGCTTGAACACAGGGTCCCTCTACGAGCAGTACTTC. Based on the CDR3 plus reference TRBV5-1 and TRBJ2-7, the full variable domain is KAGVTQTPRYLIKTRGQQVTLSCSPISGHRSVSWYQQTPGQGLQFLFEYFSETQRNKGNFPGRFSGRQFSNSRSEMNVSTLELGDSALYLCASSLNTGSLYEQYFGPGTRLTVT.

The chain uses TRBV4-2 and TRBJ1-2, with 8 bases aligning to TRBD1. The CDR3 consists of 19 residues. The ends lost 0 bases at V and 5 bases at J; junction bases unmatched: 17. The germline V gene has CDR1 LGHNA and CDR2 YNFKEQ. The DNA of the CDR3 is TGTGCCAGCAGCCAAGACCCCGGAATTCCAGGGGGCGCAAATTATGGCTACACCTTC. Translated: CASSQDPGIPGGANYGYTF.